This T cell receptor beta chain stems from a study of cytomegalovirus exposure and HLA in healthy donors. PCR involved 60 Vbeta and 13 Jbeta primers. The method was immunoSEQ multiplex PCR; TCRdb's version includes in-frame clones alone and lacks a portion of them. The data hold about 150,000 clones, with around 60% observed a single time. Germline V gives CDR1 SQVTM, CDR2 ANQGSEA. Trimming took 7 bases from V and 5 from J; bases not matched to a gene: 8. The CDR3 has 13 amino acids. This clonotype originated in a woman aged 55-70 years in good health and CMV-seropositive. The chain recombines TRBV29-1 with TRBJ1-1; 9 bases are a match to TRBD1. Sequencing input: PBMCs. CDR3 protein: CSGKTGGYTEAFF. CDR3 nucleotide sequence: TGCAGCGGGAAGACAGGGGGATATACTGAAGCTTTCTTT.